Listed below are T cell receptor beta chains from one sample, sequenced in a study of OX40 agonist ivuxolimab in advanced cancers. This table comes from immunoSEQ multiplex PCR, and its TCRdb copy is limited to in-frame clones, with some not included. Counted here are about 32,000 clones, roughly nine tenths occurring once; the ten biggest clones make up 26%. The sequences come from CD4+ or CD8+ T cells sorted from blood, collected in a trial of the OX40 agonist ivuxolimab. The source of these receptors is an adult with an advanced solid tumor such as melanoma, head and neck, liver or kidney cancer. CDR3s include the opening cysteine and the closing phenylalanine or tryptophan. Each record gives: clone size, D gene, V gene, J gene, CDR3 DNA, CDR3 protein. The D gene is left open where the match is weak. The size entry is marked missing in some rows and otherwise reads once, few, many or a size class.

.	.	TRBV5-4	TRBJ2-6	TGTGCCAGCAGTCCAGGCCCGGTCTCTGGGGCCAACGTCCTGACTTTC	CASSPGPVSGANVLTF
.	.	TRBV30	TRBJ1-1	TGTGCCTGGAGTAGGGCCCCTGAAGCTTTCTTT	CAWSRAPEAFF
once	.	TRBV2	TRBJ2-3	TGTGCCAGCAGTGAAGCGGGTCTACCTGGCACAGATACGCAGTATTTT	CASSEAGLPGTDTQYF
few	TRBD2	TRBV7-8	TRBJ2-3	TGTGCCAGCAGCTATCGCGTAGCGGGCCCCACAGATACGCAGTATTTT	CASSYRVAGPTDTQYF
.	.	TRBV19	TRBJ2-2	TGTGCCAGTTATGTGGCCGGGGAGCTGTTTTTT	CASYVAGELFF
.	.	TRBV4-1	TRBJ2-7	TGCGCCAGCAGCCAAGGTTCGCGCGGGGACGAGCAGTACTTC	CASSQGSRGDEQYF
.	TRBD1	TRBV25-1	TRBJ2-5	TGTGCCAGCAGTGGGGGACAGTTGGAGACCCAGTACTTC	CASSGGQLETQYF
.	.	TRBV2	TRBJ2-7	TGTGCCAGCAGTGAATGGGGGAATCCCTACGAGCAGTACTTC	CASSEWGNPYEQYF
.	.	TRBV19	TRBJ2-5	TGTGCCAGTAGTGGAGGGGACCAAGAGACCCAGTACTTC	CASSGGDQETQYF
.	.	TRBV7-7	TRBJ2-5	TGTGCTAGCAGCTTTGGGGCGGGACAAGAGACCCAGTACTTC	CASSFGAGQETQYF
.	.	TRBV7-9	TRBJ1-5	TGTGCCAGCAGCTTAGGAGTGAATCAGCCCCAGCATTTT	CASSLGVNQPQHF
.	.	TRBV5-1	TRBJ2-2	TGCGCCAGCAGCCCATGGGGGGGCTGGGACACCGGGGAGCTGTTTTTT	CASSPWGGWDTGELFF
.	.	TRBV9	TRBJ2-3	TGTGCCAGCAGCGTAGCCGGGACCAGCACAGATACGCAGTATTTT	CASSVAGTSTDTQYF
.	.	TRBV7-9	TRBJ2-3	TGTGCCAGCAGCCTCCGGGGGATAGATACGCAGTATTTT	CASSLRGIDTQYF
.	.	TRBV2	TRBJ1-3	TGTGCCAGCAAGGTGGGAACCTCCATATATTTT	CASKVGTSIYF
.	.	TRBV28	TRBJ2-7	TGTGCCAGCAGTTTAGGGCCGGGCCGCTACGAGCAGTACTTC	CASSLGPGRYEQYF
few	.	TRBV27	TRBJ1-6	TGTGCCAGCAGGCAAAATAATTCACCCCTCCACTTT	CASRQNNSPLHF
.	.	TRBV5-6	TRBJ1-1	TGTGCCAGCAGCTTGGCTGGGGTTGAAGATGAAGCTTTCTTT	CASSLAGVEDEAFF
.	.	TRBV13	TRBJ2-7	TGTGCCAGCAGCTCTATCCGGGGTTACGAGCAGTACTTC	CASSSIRGYEQYF
.	.	TRBV5-6	TRBJ2-1	TGTGCCAGCGAGGCACTCTCCTACAATGAGCAGTTCTTC	CASEALSYNEQFF
.	TRBD1	TRBV28	TRBJ2-7	TGTGCCAGCAGTTCACAGACAGGGAACGAGCAGTACTTC	CASSSQTGNEQYF
.	.	TRBV11-2	TRBJ1-2	TGTGCCAGCAGCCCGCAGGACAGCTACTATGGCTACACCTTC	CASSPQDSYYGYTF
once	TRBD1	TRBV10-3	TRBJ2-7	TGTGCCATCAGTGCGATACAGGGGAAGTACGAGCAGTACTTC	CAISAIQGKYEQYF
.	.	TRBV7-2	TRBJ2-7	TGTGCCAGCAGCTTAACAATACGCTACGAGCAGTACTTC	CASSLTIRYEQYF
.	TRBD1	TRBV25-1	TRBJ2-1	TGTGCCAGCAGTGTCGGGACAGCGTACAATGAGCAGTTCTTC	CASSVGTAYNEQFF
few	TRBD2	TRBV13	TRBJ2-3	TGTGCCAGCAGCCGAACTAGGATAGGACTAGCGGGGGACACAGATACGCAGTATTTT	CASSRTRIGLAGDTDTQYF
.	.	TRBV19	TRBJ1-6	TGTGCCAACAAAGCTGCCAATTCACCCCTCCACTTT	CANKAANSPLHF
.	.	TRBV11-2	TRBJ2-7	TGTGCCAGCAGCTTAGGGGTACAGTCGGGAGAGCAGTACTTC	CASSLGVQSGEQYF
.	TRBD2	TRBV28	TRBJ2-5	TGTGCCAGCAGTAGAACGGGAGGGCCTCTAGGGACCCAGTACTTC	CASSRTGGPLGTQYF
.	TRBD2	TRBV19	TRBJ2-5	TGTGCCAGTAGTGGCCTCTCTAGCGGGAGGGACCAAGAGACCCAGTACTTC	CASSGLSSGRDQETQYF
.	.	TRBV9	TRBJ2-2	TGTGCCAGCAGCGGGCTTCGGGGCGGGGAGCTGTTTTTT	CASSGLRGGELFF
.	.	TRBV27	TRBJ1-5	TGTGCCAGCAGTTTAGCGCGGAATCAGCCCCAGCATTTT	CASSLARNQPQHF
.	.	TRBV7-9	TRBJ2-7	TGTGCCAGCAGTCCTGCCTACGAGCAGTACTTC	CASSPAYEQYF
.	.	TRBV9	TRBJ1-1	TGTGCCAGCAGCGTAGCTCCTCCGGGGGGTAACACTGAAGCTTTCTTT	CASSVAPPGGNTEAFF
.	TRBD1	TRBV7-8	TRBJ1-5	TGTGCCAGCAGCTTAGTGACAGGGCACAATCAGCCCCAGCATTTT	CASSLVTGHNQPQHF
.	.	TRBV28	TRBJ2-2	TGTGCCAGCAGTCCACTCCAAGATACGAACACCGGGGAGCTGTTTTTT	CASSPLQDTNTGELFF
.	.	TRBV4-1	TRBJ2-2	TGCGCCAGCAGCCAAGCAGGTCCGAACACCGGGGAGCTGTTTTTT	CASSQAGPNTGELFF
.	.	TRBV28	TRBJ1-6	TGTGCCAGCAGTTCGTACAGGGAGGCCTCCTATAATTCACCCCTCCACTTT	CASSSYREASYNSPLHF